The text below deals with one T cell receptor beta chain. This clonotype was seen a handful of times. The clone's antigen remains unknown. The input lacks base qualities; no much larger clone sits a single base away. CDR3 length: 19 amino acids, cysteine to phenylalanine. The sequence is cut down to CDR3 DNA, 57 bases in frame from base 1. V loses 0 bases, J loses 0 bases, and the germline ends lie 18 bases apart. Sequences MNHEY (CDR1) and SVGAGI (CDR2) are obtained from the germline V gene. TCR alpha and beta CDR3 regions were amplified with the iRepertoire nested amplicon-rescue multiplex PCR (arm-PCR) platform from RNA. The input for one-step reverse transcription and amplification was roughly 85-400 ng of tissue mRNA or PBMC total RNA. Following bead purification, Illumina adapters were added by a secondary multiplex PCR, and libraries between 200 and 400 bp were gel-purified. The libraries contained internal 6-nucleotide barcodes that were used for demultiplexing. Sequencing of the libraries was done on an Illumina MiSeq using 2x220 or 2x250 nucleotide paired-end reads. In the authors' own workflow: FLASH 1.2.11 was used to merge paired reads, and BWA-MEM then aligned the reads to the GRCh37 human genome before TRA and TRB reads were extracted. For V and J assignment, an IMGT-derived reference of cassette sequences and CDR3 motifs that included pseudogenes was used. Reads were translated in three frames, and productive CDR3s were defined as those with a C...FGXG motif and no stop codons. Unique combinations of V-J cassette pair and CDR3 amino acid sequence were defined as clonotypes. Reads were filtered by Hamming distance, thresholded by each sample's sequence error rate in mapped regions. The public reads were quality trimmed at Q25 with fastp and then assembled into clones with MiXCR by TCRdb, keeping productive beta chains. Rows with a matching CDR3 protein are joined into one entry that keeps the most common DNA and genes. TCRdb, not the authors, supplied the V and J calls. This sample lists approximately 400,000 distinct CDR3 sequences; 35% to 45% were detected once. Together, the top ten hold approximately 12% of the sample.

These data are taken from a study of glioma-infiltrating T cells (dated by TCRdb to about 2016). With respect to the entire study: Low-grade gliomas were WHO grade II oligodendrogliomas or astrocytomas, and glioblastomas were WHO grade IV tumors sampled at initial rather than recurrent diagnosis. Before surgery, glioma patients were given dexamethasone for six or fewer days. Sequencing coverage of roughly 4- to 11-fold of 1.1 million or so peripheral T cells was targeted for blood libraries. The study sequenced TCR alpha- and beta-chain repertoires from glioma tissue, from non-neoplastic brain tissue and from matched peripheral blood mononuclear cells. To gauge divergence between tissue and blood T-cell populations, every tissue-infiltrating repertoire was compared against the peripheral blood repertoire from the same patient. The paired cohort comprised three low-grade glioma patients, under 10 primary glioblastoma patients and three non-glioma patients contributing non-neoplastic brain tissue. Results and caveats for the whole study, not just this receptor: VJ-independent divergence between tissue and blood was lower than expected in non-neoplastic patients but higher than expected in all gliomas, particularly low-grade gliomas. The group comparisons were based on small numbers of patients: three non-neoplastic, three low-grade glioma and several glioblastoma patients. Very few CDR3 sequences were found to be shared between tissue and blood, and this scarcity was attributed to high CDR3 diversity and limited sampling. A signature set of shared blood CDR3 motifs marked patients with low tissue-blood divergence and was depleted in highly divergent patients.

Immediately after resection, surgical brain or tumor specimens were cryofrozen in liquid nitrogen, and peripheral blood cells were collected at the same time. Sequenced input: glioma tissue, nonneoplastic brain tissue, or PBMCs (not recorded which). The source of this sequence is a human donor with low-grade glioma or glioblastoma, undergoing nonglioma brain surgery, or in good health (not recorded which). This chain is built from TRBV6-5 and TRBJ1-3, and the D gene may be TRBD1, 5 bases matching. Here is the DNA: TGTGCCAGCAGTTACTCGGGGCCAGGCCTTTCAAGCTCTGGAAACACCATATATTTT. Protein translation: CASSYSGPGLSSSGNTIYF.